This T cell receptor beta chain stems from a study of CD8 T cells in Susac syndrome. Random hexamers primed reverse transcription of 0.5 to 1 ug RNA. TCRdb processed the immunoSEQ multiplex PCR reads anew with MiXCR; each CDR3 protein has one entry. The table has 100,000 to 150,000 distinct CDR3 sequences, around 94% seen once; the top ten hold around 0.2%. Germline V lookup: CDR1 MNHEY, CDR2 SVGAGI. Trimming shortened V by 2 bases and J by 3 bases, and 10 bases separated the two germline ends. The CDR3 has 14 residues. The gene calls are TRBV6-5 and TRBJ1-1, with a tentative D call TRBD1 (5 bases). The specimen sequenced was CD8+ T cells from PBMCs. This clonotype was sampled from a human donor with Susac syndrome. The CDR3 DNA reads TGTGCCAGCAGTTACAGGGAAGGGGACACTGAAGCTTTCTTT. Encoded protein: CASSYREGDTEAFF.